Presented here are 16 T cell receptor beta chains from one specimen sequenced in a study of blood T cell repertoires in COVID-19. The assay was immunoSEQ multiplex PCR, and TCRdb's table has in-frame clones only and misses some. The table lists roughly 200,000 clones, approximately 87% of them singletons. Sequenced: peripheral blood. All receptors derive from a woman aged 18-29 years who had recovered from COVID-19.

The chain carries TRBV3-1 (or the pseudogene TRBV3-2) and TRBJ2-3; TRBD2 aligns across 13 bases. V dropped 1 base and J dropped 4; count of bases not matched to a gene: 11. Germline-derived CDR1 and CDR2 are LGHDT and YNNKEL (reference sequence). This CDR3 is 19 amino acids long. Here the CDR3 reads CASSQVRGLAGVNADTQYF. CDR3 nucleotides: TGTGCCAGCAGCCAAGTGCGCGGACTAGCGGGAGTCAACGCAGATACGCAGTATTTT.

The chain is built from TRBV21-1 and TRBJ1-2; no check of the table's D call, TRBD1, against the DNA was made. TRBV21-1 is reported as a pseudogene. The CDR3 extends over 16 amino acids. The CDR3 protein is CASSKVVVGTGLGYTF. The CDR3 bases are TGTGCCAGCAGCAAAGTCGTGGTGGGGACAGGGCTAGGCTACACCTTC.

The chain combines TRBV20-1 with TRBJ1-1; D remains ambiguous. The germline CDR1 and CDR2 sequences are DFQATT and SNEGSKA (reference sequence). The CDR3 has 10 residues. V was pared by 6 bases and J by 11 bases, with 13 bases between. The CDR3 loop is CSAGRRRAFF. The CDR3 DNA follows: TGCAGTGCAGGGAGGCGGAGGGCTTTCTTT.

The chain carries TRBV5-4 and TRBJ2-7; D is possibly TRBD1 (6 bases). CDR1 and CDR2 from the germline V gene are SGHNT and YYREEE (reference sequence). The V end lost 0 bases, the J end lost 7 bases, and 11 bases lay between the germline ends. This CDR3 region has 13 residues. The CDR3 sequence is CASSLVTRGEQYF. The CDR3 DNA is TGTGCCAGCAGCTTGGTTACGAGGGGGGAGCAGTACTTC.

As DNA, the CDR3 is TGTGCCAGCTCACCACCAGGACAAAACGCGCAGTACTTC. Translating gives CASSPPGQNAQYF. The chain links TRBV18 to TRBJ2-7; D might be TRBD1 (5 bases). This CDR3 is 13 amino acids long. V was clipped by 0 bases and J by 9 bases, with 12 bases between them. The germline V gene has CDR1 KGHSH and CDR2 LQKENI.

This rearrangement joins TRBV7-3 to TRBJ1-6; 9 positions match TRBD1. Germline V gives CDR1 SGHTA, CDR2 FQGTGA. The trim removed 5 bases at V and 0 bases at J, leaving 5 bases unmatched. The length of the CDR3 is 17 residues. CDR3: CASSRGQGSSYNSPLHF. Written as DNA, the CDR3 is TGTGCCAGCAGCAGGGGACAGGGAAGCTCCTATAATTCACCCCTCCACTTT.

The chain employs TRBV5-1 and TRBJ1-5, with D perhaps matching TRBD1 (6 bases). The CDR3 runs to 14 residues. V was trimmed by 4 bases and J by 7 bases, leaving 15 bases between them. CDR1 and CDR2 (germline): SGHRS, YFSETQ. The CDR3 loop is CASSAQGLGQPQHF. The CDR3 nucleotides are TGCGCCAGCAGCGCACAGGGTCTAGGCCAGCCCCAGCATTTT.

The chain employs TRBV19 and TRBJ2-2; the match to TRBD2 covers 11 bases. CDR3 size: 17 residues. Germline assignment: CDR1 LNHDA and CDR2 SQIVND (reference sequence). V trimming: 4 bases; J trimming: 7 bases; junction bases outside the gene matches: 11. The CDR3 loop reads CASSRPLLAGEIGELFF. The CDR3 bases are TGTGCCAGTAGTAGGCCACTACTAGCGGGAGAGATCGGGGAGCTGTTTTTT.

The chain combines TRBV7-9 with TRBJ1-2; D gene ambiguous. CDR1 is SEHNR and CDR2 is FQNEAQ in the germline V gene (reference sequence). V was pared by 1 base and J by 0 bases, with 9 bases between. The CDR3 is 15 residues long. CDR3: CASSLGSGSNYGYTF. Written as DNA, the CDR3 is TGTGCCAGCAGCTTAGGATCAGGCTCTAACTATGGCTACACCTTC.

The chain combines TRBV29-1 with TRBJ2-1; 7 bases line up with TRBD1. The CDR3 length is 16 residues. From germline, CDR1 is SQVTM and CDR2 ANQGSEA. The V and J ends lost 3 bases and 3 bases, in that order; junction bases with no gene match: 11. CDR3 amino acids: CSVEALPGQIYNEQFF. The DNA for the CDR3 is TGCAGCGTTGAGGCTTTGCCGGGACAGATCTACAATGAGCAGTTCTTC.

The chain has TRBV7-9 and TRBJ2-7; TRBD1 might be the D (7 bases). Germline lookup yields CDR1 SEHNR and CDR2 FQNEAQ (reference sequence). V was shortened by 5 bases and J by 3 bases, with 17 bases between the two germline ends. This CDR3 region has 15 residues. The CDR3 DNA is TGTGCCAGCAGCCCCTTCGGCCAGGGGGGCTACGAGCAGTACTTC. This sequence encodes CASSPFGQGGYEQYF.

V is TRBV7-2 and J is TRBJ2-1, with D possibly being TRBD2 (5 bases). V lost 8 bases to trimming and J lost 5 bases, with 13 bases between them. Germline V gene lookup returns CDR1 SGHTA and CDR2 FQGNSA. The CDR3 totals 13 residues. CDR3 loop: CASREGRHNEQFF. The CDR3 nucleotides are TGTGCCAGCCGGGAAGGGAGACACAATGAGCAGTTCTTC.

J is TRBJ2-7 and V is TRBV18; 8 positions match TRBD1. From germline, CDR1 is KGHSH and CDR2 LQKENI. CDR3 size: 15 residues. With V trimmed by 1 base and J by 4 bases, 6 bases remained unmatched. The CDR3 nucleotides read TGTGCCAGCTCACCACAAACTACAGGGGGATACGAGCAGTACGTC. Protein: CASSPQTTGGYEQYV.

The sample holds a few counts of this clone. This sequence joins TRBV7-3 and TRBJ2-1, with TRBD2 matching 13 bases. J gave up 7 bases and V 1 base, and 4 bases lay outside the gene matches. The CDR3 is 16 residues long. Germline CDR1 and CDR2: SGHTA and FQGTGA. The DNA for the CDR3 is TGTGCCAGCAGCTTAAGTGGGACTAGCGGGGCGAATGAGCAGTTCTTC. It is translated as CASSLSGTSGANEQFF.

This chain links TRBV19 with TRBJ2-7, with a possible D match to TRBD1 (5 bases). The germline V and J ends were trimmed by 5 bases and 2 bases, with 7 bases remaining between them. The germline gives CDR1 LNHDA, CDR2 SQIVND (reference sequence). The length of the CDR3 is 12 residues. The CDR3 loop is CASSGAPYEQYF. The CDR3 nucleotides are TGTGCCAGTAGTGGGGCCCCCTACGAGCAGTACTTC.

The chain uses TRBV27 and TRBJ2-7; D gene uncertain. The V end lost 3 bases, the J end lost 2 bases, and 8 bases lay between the germline ends. CDR1 is MNHEY, CDR2 SMNVEV, per germline (reference sequence). This CDR3 contains 13 residues. The CDR3 sequence is CASSLGSTYEQYF. DNA of the CDR3: TGTGCCAGCAGTTTGGGCAGCACCTACGAGCAGTACTTC.